The clone carrying this T cell receptor (beta chain) was seen only a few times. This CDR3 contains 14 residues. With V trimmed by 6 bases and J by 7 bases, 9 bases remained unmatched. Germline CDR1 MDHEN, CDR2 SYDVKM. The data were obtained in a study of cytotoxic CD8 clonotypes in ibrutinib-treated CLL. Assay: immunoSEQ multiplex PCR; the TCRdb copy retains only in-frame clones and omits some. The top ten clones hold 15% of a sample with roughly 250,000 clones, roughly 70% of them seen once. Here the sequenced sample was PBMCs, taken after 24 months of ibrutinib treatment. The sequence came from a human donor with chronic lymphocytic leukemia. The gene calls are TRBV28 and TRBJ1-2; TRBD1 matches 9 bases. DNA of the CDR3: TGTGCCAGCAGATACGGGACAGGGAGGTTTGGCTACACCTTC. Its translation: CASRYGTGRFGYTF.